The source of this TCR beta chain is a study of CD8 T cells in Susac syndrome. CDR1 LGHDT and CDR2 YNNKEL come from the germline V gene (reference sequence). V lost 1 base and J 10 bases, leaving 11 bases between the germline ends. The CDR3 spans 13 residues. This clonotype has just one count. What it recognizes is unknown. Findings and caveats of the study: It was acknowledged in the study that its TCR sequencing and HLA analysis involved a relatively small number of individuals.

The study sequenced TCR beta in blood CD8+ and CD4+ T cells. TEMRA cells were FACS-enriched, unlike CD8+ and CD4+ T cells, which were negatively isolated. Reverse transcription of about 0.5 to 1 ug RNA used random hexamers. The TCR beta CDR3 was amplified by immunoSEQ multiplex PCR across 54 Vbeta, 13 Jbeta. Via MiXCR, TCRdb re-called the immunoSEQ multiplex PCR reads, giving one row per CDR3 protein. The sample contains about 250,000 distinct CDR3 sequences, 80% to 95% of which appear only once. V usage is TRBV3-1 and J usage is TRBJ2-1; maybe TRBD1 (5 bases). Sequencing was performed on CD4+ T cells from PBMCs. The sequence was collected from a human donor with multiple sclerosis. CDR3: CASSQVGQGEQFF. Here the CDR3 DNA reads TGTGCCAGCAGCCAAGTGGGCCAGGGCGAGCAGTTCTTC.